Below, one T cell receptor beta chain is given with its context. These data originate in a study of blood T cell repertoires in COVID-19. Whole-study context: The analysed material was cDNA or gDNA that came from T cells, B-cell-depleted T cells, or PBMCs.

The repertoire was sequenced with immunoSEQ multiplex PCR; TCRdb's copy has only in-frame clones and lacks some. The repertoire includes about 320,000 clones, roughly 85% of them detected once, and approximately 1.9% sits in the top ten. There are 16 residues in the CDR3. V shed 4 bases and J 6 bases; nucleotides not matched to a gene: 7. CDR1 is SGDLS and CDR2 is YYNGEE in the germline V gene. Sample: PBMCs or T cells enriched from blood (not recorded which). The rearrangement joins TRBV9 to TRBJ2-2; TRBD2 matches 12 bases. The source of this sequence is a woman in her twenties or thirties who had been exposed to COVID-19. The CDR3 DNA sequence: TGTGCCAGCAGCTTAACTAGCGGGAGGACCGCCGGGGAGCTGTTTTTT. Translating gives CASSLTSGRTAGELFF. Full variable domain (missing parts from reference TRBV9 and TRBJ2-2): DSGVTQTPKHLITATGQRVTLRCSPRSGDLSVYWYQQSLDQGLQFLIQYYNGEERAKGNILERFSAQQFPDLHSELNLSSLELGDSALYFCASSLTSGRTAGELFFGEGSRLTVL.